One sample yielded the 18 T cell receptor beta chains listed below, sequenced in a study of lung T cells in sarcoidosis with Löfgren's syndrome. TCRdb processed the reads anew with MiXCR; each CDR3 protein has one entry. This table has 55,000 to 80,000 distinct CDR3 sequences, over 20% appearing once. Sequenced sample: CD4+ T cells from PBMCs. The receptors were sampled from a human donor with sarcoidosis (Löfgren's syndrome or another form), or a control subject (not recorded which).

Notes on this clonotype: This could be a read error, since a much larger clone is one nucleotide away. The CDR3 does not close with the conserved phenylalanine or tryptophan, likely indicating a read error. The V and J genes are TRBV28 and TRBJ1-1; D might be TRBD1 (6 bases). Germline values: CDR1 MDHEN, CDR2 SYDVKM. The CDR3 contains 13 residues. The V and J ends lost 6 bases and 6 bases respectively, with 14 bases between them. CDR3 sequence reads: CASSPTGRSEAFS. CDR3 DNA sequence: TGTGCCAGCAGCCCCACAGGGAGGTCTGAAGCTTTCTCT.

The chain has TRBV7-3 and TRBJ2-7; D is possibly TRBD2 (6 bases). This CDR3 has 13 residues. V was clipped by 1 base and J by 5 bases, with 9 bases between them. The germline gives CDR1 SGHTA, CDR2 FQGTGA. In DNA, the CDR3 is TGTGCCAGCAGCTTAAGACCGGGGGACGAGCAGTACTTC. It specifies CASSLRPGDEQYF. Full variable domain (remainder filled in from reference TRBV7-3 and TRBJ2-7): GAGVSQTPSNKVTEKGKYVELRCDPISGHTALYWYRQSLGQGPEFLIYFQGTGAADDSGLPNDRFFAVRPEGSVSTLKIQRTERGDSAVYLCASSLRPGDEQYFGPGTRLTVT.

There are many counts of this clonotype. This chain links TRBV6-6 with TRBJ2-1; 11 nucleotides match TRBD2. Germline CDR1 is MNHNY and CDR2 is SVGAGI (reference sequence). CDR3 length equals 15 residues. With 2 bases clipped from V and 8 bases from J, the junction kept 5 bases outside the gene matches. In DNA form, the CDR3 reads TGTGCCAGCAGTTACGACGGACTAGCGGGCTATGAGCAGTTCTTC. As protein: CASSYDGLAGYEQFF.

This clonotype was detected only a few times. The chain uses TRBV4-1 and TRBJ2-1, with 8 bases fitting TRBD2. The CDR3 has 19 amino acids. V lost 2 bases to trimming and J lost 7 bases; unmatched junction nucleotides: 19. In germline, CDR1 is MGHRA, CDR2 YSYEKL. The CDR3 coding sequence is TGCGCCAGCAGCCAATTCCTAGCGAAAAGCGGGAGTCCGGGTAATGAGCAGTTCTTC. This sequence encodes CASSQFLAKSGSPGNEQFF.

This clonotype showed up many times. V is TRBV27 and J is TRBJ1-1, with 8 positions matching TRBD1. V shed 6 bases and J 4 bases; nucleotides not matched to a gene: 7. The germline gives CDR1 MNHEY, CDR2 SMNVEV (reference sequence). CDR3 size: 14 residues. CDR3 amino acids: CASRGQGSFTEAFF. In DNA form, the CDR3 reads TGTGCCAGCAGAGGACAGGGAAGTTTCACTGAAGCTTTCTTT.

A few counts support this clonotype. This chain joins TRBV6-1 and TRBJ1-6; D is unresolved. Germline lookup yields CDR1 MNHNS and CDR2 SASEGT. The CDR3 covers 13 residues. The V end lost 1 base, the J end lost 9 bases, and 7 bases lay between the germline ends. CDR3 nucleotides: TGTGCCAGCAGTGAAGAGTGGAGTTCACCCCTCCACTTT. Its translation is CASSEEWSSPLHF.

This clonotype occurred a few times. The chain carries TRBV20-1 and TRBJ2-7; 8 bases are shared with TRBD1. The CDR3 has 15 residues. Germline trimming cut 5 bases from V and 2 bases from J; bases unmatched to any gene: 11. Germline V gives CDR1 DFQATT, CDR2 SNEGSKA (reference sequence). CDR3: CSAVSRQGRTYEQYF. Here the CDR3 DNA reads TGCAGTGCTGTAAGTCGACAGGGGAGGACCTACGAGCAGTACTTC.

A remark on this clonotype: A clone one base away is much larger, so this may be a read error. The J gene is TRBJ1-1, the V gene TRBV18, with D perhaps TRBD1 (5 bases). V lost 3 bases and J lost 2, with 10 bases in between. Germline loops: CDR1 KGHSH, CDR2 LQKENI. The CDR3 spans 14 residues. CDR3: CASSPEGSNTEAFF. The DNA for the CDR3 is TGTGCCAGCTCACCGGAGGGGAGTAACACTGAAGCTTTCTTT.

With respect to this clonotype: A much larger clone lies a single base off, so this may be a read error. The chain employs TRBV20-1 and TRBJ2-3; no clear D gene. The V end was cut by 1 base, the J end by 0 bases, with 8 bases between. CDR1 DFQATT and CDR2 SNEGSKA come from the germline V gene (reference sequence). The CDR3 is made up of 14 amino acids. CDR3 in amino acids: CSARGKESTDTQYF. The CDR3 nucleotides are TGCAGTGCTAGAGGGAAAGAAAGCACAGATACGCAGTATTTT.

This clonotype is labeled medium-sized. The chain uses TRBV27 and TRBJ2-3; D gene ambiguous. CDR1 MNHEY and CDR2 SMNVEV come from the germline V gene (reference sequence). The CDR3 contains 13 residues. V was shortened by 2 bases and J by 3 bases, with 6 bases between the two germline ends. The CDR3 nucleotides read TGTGCCAGCAGTTTAGTAGGGACAGATACGCAGTATTTT. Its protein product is CASSLVGTDTQYF.

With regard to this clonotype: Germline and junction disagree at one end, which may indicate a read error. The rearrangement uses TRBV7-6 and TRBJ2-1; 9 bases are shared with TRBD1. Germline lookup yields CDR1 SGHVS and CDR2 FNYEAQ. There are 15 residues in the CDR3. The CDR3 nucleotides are TGTGCTAGCAGCTTACGACAGGGGGTACACAATGAGCAGTTCTTC. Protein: CASSLRQGVHNEQFF. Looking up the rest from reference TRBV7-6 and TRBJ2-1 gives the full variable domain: GAGVSQSPRYKVTKRGQDVALRCDPISGHVSLYWYRQALGQGPEFLTYFNYEAQQDKSGLPNDRFSAERPEGSISTLTIQRTEQRDSAMYRCASSLRQGVHNEQFFGPGTRLTVL.

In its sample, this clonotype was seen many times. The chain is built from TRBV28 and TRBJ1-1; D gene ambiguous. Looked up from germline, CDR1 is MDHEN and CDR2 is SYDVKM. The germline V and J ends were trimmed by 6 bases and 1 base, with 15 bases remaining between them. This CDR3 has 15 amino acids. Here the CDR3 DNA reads TGTGCCAGCAGGACCCAGACAACTGCGAACACTGAAGCTTTCTTT. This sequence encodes CASRTQTTANTEAFF.

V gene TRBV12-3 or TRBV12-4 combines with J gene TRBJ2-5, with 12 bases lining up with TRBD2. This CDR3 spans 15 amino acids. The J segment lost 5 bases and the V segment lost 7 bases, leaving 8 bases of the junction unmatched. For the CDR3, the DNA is TGTGCCAGCAAGACTAGCGGGAGTGGGGAGGAGACCCAGTACTTC. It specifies CASKTSGSGEETQYF.

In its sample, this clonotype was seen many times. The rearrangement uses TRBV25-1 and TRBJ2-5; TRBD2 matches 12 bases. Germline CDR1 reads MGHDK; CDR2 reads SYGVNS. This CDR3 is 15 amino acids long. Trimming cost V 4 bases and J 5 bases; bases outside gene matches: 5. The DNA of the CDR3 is TGTGCCAGCAGTGCGACCACTAGCGGGGGGGAGACCCAGTACTTC. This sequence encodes CASSATTSGGETQYF.

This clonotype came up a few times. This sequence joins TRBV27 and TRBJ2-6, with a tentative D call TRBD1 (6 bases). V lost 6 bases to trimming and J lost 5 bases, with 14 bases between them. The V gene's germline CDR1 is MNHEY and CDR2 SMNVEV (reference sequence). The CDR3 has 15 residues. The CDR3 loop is CASSRTGSRANVLTF. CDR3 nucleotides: TGTGCCAGCAGCCGTACAGGGTCCAGGGCCAACGTCCTGACTTTC.

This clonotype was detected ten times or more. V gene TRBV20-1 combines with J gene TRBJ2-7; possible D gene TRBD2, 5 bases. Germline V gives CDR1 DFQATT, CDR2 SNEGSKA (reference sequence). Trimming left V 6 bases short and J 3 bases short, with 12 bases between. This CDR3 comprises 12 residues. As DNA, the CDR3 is TGCAGTGCAAATAACGGGAACTACGAGCAGTACTTC. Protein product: CSANNGNYEQYF.

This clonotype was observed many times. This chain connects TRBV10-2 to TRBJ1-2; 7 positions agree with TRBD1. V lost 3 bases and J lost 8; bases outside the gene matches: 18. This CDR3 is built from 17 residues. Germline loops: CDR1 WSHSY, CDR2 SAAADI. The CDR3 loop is CASSDPTGKTLPQGYTF. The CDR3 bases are TGCGCCAGCAGTGACCCGACAGGGAAAACTCTCCCGCAAGGCTACACCTTC.

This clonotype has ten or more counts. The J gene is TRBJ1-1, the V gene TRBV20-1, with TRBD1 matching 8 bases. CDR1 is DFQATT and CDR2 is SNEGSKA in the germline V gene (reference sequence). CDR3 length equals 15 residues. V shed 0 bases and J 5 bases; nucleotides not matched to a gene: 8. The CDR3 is CSARDRQGALTEAFF. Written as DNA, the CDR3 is TGCAGTGCTAGAGATCGGCAGGGGGCGTTAACTGAAGCTTTCTTT.